Presented here are 5 T cell receptor beta chains from one specimen sequenced in a study of cytotoxic CD8 clonotypes in ibrutinib-treated CLL (dated by TCRdb to the early 2020s). The sample's time point, from its label and the paper: progressive disease on ibrutinib. The method behind the library was the immunoSEQ multiplex PCR assay. In its TCRdb copy, this immuneACCESS table keeps in-frame sequences only and misses some clones. Where compared with another copy, unresolved V genes explain less than half of these, and the others have no known cause. The sample table records approximately 35,000 clones; roughly two thirds of these occur just once. Of the sample, about a sixth falls within the top ten clones. The sample here was PBMCs, taken at disease progression, from a patient treated with ibrutinib. The receptors come from a human donor with chronic lymphocytic leukemia.

The chain couples TRBV15 to TRBJ2-6; weak D call: TRBD2 (6 bases). With 4 bases removed from V and 3 bases from J, the gap between germline ends came to 10 bases. CDR3 length: 15 residues. Germline lookup yields CDR1 LNHNV and CDR2 YYDKDF (reference sequence). CDR3 sequence reads: CATSMGTLGANVLTF. As DNA, the CDR3 is TGTGCCACCAGCATGGGGACTCTTGGGGCCAACGTCCTGACTTTC.

V gene TRBV27 combines with J gene TRBJ1-1; perhaps TRBD1 as D (5 bases). CDR3 length: 15 amino acids. From germline, CDR1 is MNHEY and CDR2 SMNVEV (reference sequence). V was trimmed by 3 bases and J by 1 base, leaving 12 bases between them. Here the CDR3 reads CASSLNPGANTEAFF. In DNA form, the CDR3 reads TGTGCCAGCAGTTTGAACCCTGGGGCGAACACTGAAGCTTTCTTT.

The chain combines TRBV2 with TRBJ1-4; maybe TRBD1 (5 bases). V shed 6 bases and J shed 5 bases, with 13 bases lying between them. This CDR3 region has 14 residues. Germline V CDR1 and CDR2: SNHLY, FYNNEI. The CDR3: CASRGPPRNEKLFF. Here the CDR3 DNA reads TGTGCCAGCAGGGGACCGCCGAGGAATGAAAAACTGTTTTTT. Combining the CDR3 with reference TRBV2 and TRBJ1-4 gives the whole variable domain EPEVTQTPSHQVTQMGQEVILRCVPISNHLYFYWYRQILGQKVEFLVSFYNNEISEKSEIFDDQFSVERPDGSNFTLKIRSTKLEDSAMYFCASRGPPRNEKLFFGSGTQLSVL.

The V call is TRBV2, the J call TRBJ2-7, with D unclear. V lost 7 bases to trimming and J lost 2 bases, with 15 bases between them. Germline values: CDR1 SNHLY, CDR2 FYNNEI. The CDR3 has 14 amino acids. The CDR3: CASTEGPQAYEQYF. The DNA of the CDR3 is TGTGCCAGCACCGAAGGACCCCAGGCCTACGAGCAGTACTTC. Drawing the rest from reference TRBV2 and TRBJ2-7, the complete variable domain is EPEVTQTPSHQVTQMGQEVILRCVPISNHLYFYWYRQILGQKVEFLVSFYNNEISEKSEIFDDQFSVERPDGSNFTLKIRSTKLEDSAMYFCASTEGPQAYEQYFGPGTRLTVT.

This clone was picked up one time. The rearrangement links TRBV5-1 to TRBJ2-1; D possibly uses TRBD1 or TRBD2 (5 bases each). Trimming took 3 bases from V and 9 from J, leaving 13 bases between them. CDR1 and CDR2 from the germline V gene are SGHRS and YFSETQ. The CDR3 is 13 amino acids. The CDR3 DNA sequence: TGCGCCAGCAGCTCGGGCTCGAGGGGTGAGCAGTTCTTC. Amino acid sequence: CASSSGSRGEQFF.